One sample yielded the 15 T cell receptor beta chains listed below, sequenced in a study of blood T cell repertoires in COVID-19. Sequencing was performed with immunoSEQ multiplex PCR; in TCRdb, only in-frame clones are kept and a portion is missing. The table records over 250,000 clones, around 79% of them present only once. Material for sequencing was peripheral blood. The receptors derive from a woman of 80 years or more with acute or convalescent COVID-19.

This clone has just a few counts. V is TRBV6-5 and J is TRBJ1-2, with D possibly matching TRBD1 (5 bases). V lost 6 bases to trimming and J lost 8 bases, with 16 bases between them. CDR3 length: 13 residues. Germline V gene lookup returns CDR1 MNHEY and CDR2 SVGAGI. CDR3 bases: TGTGCCAGCAGGACCGGACAACCCCGGGGCTACACCTTC. This codes for CASRTGQPRGYTF.

V gene TRBV19 combines with J gene TRBJ2-2, with 10 bases lining up with TRBD2. This CDR3 region has 15 residues. V was pared by 7 bases and J by 9 bases, with 11 bases of the junction left unmatched. CDR1 and CDR2 (germline): LNHDA, SQIVND (reference sequence). The CDR3 coding sequence is TGTGCCAGTACCCCTAGCGGGAGTGTGGGGCGGGAGCTGTTTTTT. As protein: CASTPSGSVGRELFF.

The rearrangement uses TRBV11-2 and TRBJ1-2, with D uncertain. V lost 6 bases and J 5 bases, leaving 13 bases between the germline ends. The CDR3 sequence is 13 residues long. Germline V lookup: CDR1 SGHAT, CDR2 FQNNGV. The CDR3 loop is CASRGVEGYGYTF. As DNA, the CDR3 is TGTGCCAGCAGGGGAGTGGAGGGTTATGGCTACACCTTC.

V usage is TRBV2 and J usage is TRBJ1-4; 7 positions agree with TRBD1. Germline trimming cut 8 bases from V and 6 bases from J; bases unmatched to any gene: 12. CDR3 length: 15 residues. CDR1 SNHLY and CDR2 FYNNEI come from the germline V gene. CDR3 DNA sequence: TGTGCCAGCGCCCGAACGCCGGGGACAGATGAAAAACTGTTTTTT. It yields the protein CASARTPGTDEKLFF.

The chain has TRBV19 and TRBJ1-2, with D perhaps TRBD1 (6 bases). Trimming shortened V by 5 bases and J by 2 bases, and 15 bases separated the two germline ends. Germline values: CDR1 LNHDA, CDR2 SQIVND (reference sequence). This CDR3 contains 15 residues. Here the CDR3 DNA reads TGTGCCAGTAGTCCAGGGGCGGGGGCGAACTATGGCTACACCTTC. It encodes CASSPGAGANYGYTF. The full variable domain, its missing parts supplied by reference TRBV19 and TRBJ1-2, is DGGITQSPKYLFRKEGQNVTLSCEQNLNHDAMYWYRQDPGQGLRLIYYSQIVNDFQKGDIAEGYSVSREKKESFPLTVTSAQKNPTAFYLCASSPGAGANYGYTFGSGTRLTVV.

The CDR3 protein is CASSTSPPDTQYF. The CDR3 DNA reads as TGTGCCAGCTCGACTAGCCCCCCAGATACGCAGTATTTT. J is TRBJ2-3 and V is TRBV18; TRBD2 agrees at 7 bases. Trimming cost V 6 bases and J 4 bases; bases outside gene matches: 4. Germline CDR1 is KGHSH and CDR2 is LQKENI. The CDR3 totals 13 residues.

This clone was detected once. This sample includes further DNA sequences coding for the same CDR3. The chain recombines TRBV28 with TRBJ1-6; 10 bases line up with TRBD1. The CDR3 contains 16 residues. Germline V CDR1 and CDR2: MDHEN, SYDVKM. With V trimmed by 4 bases and J by 3 bases, 3 bases remained unmatched. This CDR3 reads CASSSGQGSYNSPLHF. CDR3 DNA sequence: TGTGCCAGCAGTTCGGGACAGGGGAGCTATAATTCACCCCTCCACTTT.

This rearrangement joins TRBV3-1 (or the pseudogene TRBV3-2) to TRBJ1-2; maybe TRBD1 (5 bases). The germline V gene encodes CDR1 LGHDT and CDR2 YNNKEL (reference sequence). The length of the CDR3 is 15 residues. The V end was cut by 2 bases, the J end by 2 bases, with 12 bases between. CDR3 DNA sequence: TGTGCCAGCAGCCAAATGGGCGGGGGGAACTATGGCTACACCTTC. It specifies CASSQMGGGNYGYTF.

This chain uses TRBV4-2 with TRBJ2-3; D is unclear. The CDR3 runs 14 residues. Germline CDR1 is LGHNA and CDR2 is YNFKEQ. The V end lost 0 bases, the J end lost 3 bases, and 7 bases lay between the germline ends. The CDR3: CASSQDPRTDTQYF. CDR3 nucleotide sequence: TGTGCCAGCAGCCAAGATCCCAGGACAGATACGCAGTATTTT.

Concerning this clone: A much more abundant neighbour one base away suggests this may be a read error. The chain carries TRBV25-1 and TRBJ1-2, with D perhaps matching TRBD1 (6 bases). V lost 2 bases, J lost 4 bases, and 8 bases lay in between. The CDR3 is made up of 13 amino acids. Germline CDR1 MGHDK, CDR2 SYGVNS. The chain's CDR3 is CASSEGGSYGYTF. DNA for the CDR3: TGTGCCAGCAGTGAAGGGGGCAGCTATGGCTACACCTTC.

J is TRBJ1-6 and V is TRBV18, with 7 positions matching TRBD1. The CDR3 extends over 13 amino acids. Germline CDR1 and CDR2: KGHSH and LQKENI. The ends lost 5 bases at V and 8 bases at J; junction bases unmatched: 3. The CDR3: CASSSTGDSPLHF. Written as DNA, the CDR3 is TGTGCCAGCTCATCTACAGGGGATTCACCCCTCCACTTT.

CDR3 protein: CASSLEVRDTGELFF. The DNA of the CDR3 is TGTGCCAGCAGCTTGGAGGTGAGGGACACCGGGGAGCTGTTTTTT. This chain links TRBV5-4 with TRBJ2-2; maybe TRBD2 (5 bases). The V end lost 0 bases, the J end lost 3 bases, and 9 bases lay between the germline ends. The CDR3 length is 15 residues. The germline V gene encodes CDR1 SGHNT and CDR2 YYREEE (reference sequence). Using reference TRBV5-4 and TRBJ2-2 for the parts outside the CDR3, the full variable domain is ETGVTQSPTHLIKTRGQQVTLRCSSQSGHNTVSWYQQALGQGPQFIFQYYREEENGRGNFPPRFSGLQFPNYSSELNVNALELDDSALYLCASSLEVRDTGELFFGEGSRLTVL.

The genes are TRBV19 and TRBJ2-7; 8 bases are a match to TRBD2. CDR1 and CDR2 (germline): LNHDA, SQIVND (reference sequence). J gave up 3 bases and V 7 bases, and 5 bases lay outside the gene matches. CDR3 size: 13 residues. The CDR3 spells CASKDGGGYEQYF. DNA for the CDR3: TGTGCCAGTAAAGACGGGGGGGGCTACGAGCAGTACTTC.

The chain has TRBV5-5 and TRBJ2-7; 10 bases align to TRBD1. Germline CDR1 is SGHKS and CDR2 is YYEKEE (reference sequence). The V segment lost 4 bases and the J segment 2 bases; nucleotides outside the gene matches: 9. This CDR3 region has 16 residues. The CDR3 loop reads CASSPLTGQGTYEQYF. The DNA of the CDR3 is TGTGCCAGCAGCCCGTTAACGGGACAGGGGACCTACGAGCAGTACTTC.

This chain uses TRBV6-5 with TRBJ2-3; a possible D gene is TRBD1 (6 bases). In germline, CDR1 is MNHEY, CDR2 SVGAGI. The ends were cut back, 6 bases at V and 2 bases at J, with 12 bases in the middle. The CDR3 loop spans 14 amino acids. The DNA of the CDR3 is TGTGCCAGCAGCCTGGGGGCCCTCACAGATACGCAGTATTTT. It specifies CASSLGALTDTQYF.